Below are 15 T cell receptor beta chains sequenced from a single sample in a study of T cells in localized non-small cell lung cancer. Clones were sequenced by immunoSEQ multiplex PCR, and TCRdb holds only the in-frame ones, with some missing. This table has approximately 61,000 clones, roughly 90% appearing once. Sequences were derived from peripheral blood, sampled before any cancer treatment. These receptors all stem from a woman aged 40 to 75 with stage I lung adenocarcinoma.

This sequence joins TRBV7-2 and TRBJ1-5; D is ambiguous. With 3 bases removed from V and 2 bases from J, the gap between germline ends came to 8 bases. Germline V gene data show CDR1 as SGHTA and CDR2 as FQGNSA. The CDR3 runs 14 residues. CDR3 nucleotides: TGTGCCAGCAGCTTCCGCGAGGGCAATCAGCCCCAGCATTTT. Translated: CASSFREGNQPQHF.

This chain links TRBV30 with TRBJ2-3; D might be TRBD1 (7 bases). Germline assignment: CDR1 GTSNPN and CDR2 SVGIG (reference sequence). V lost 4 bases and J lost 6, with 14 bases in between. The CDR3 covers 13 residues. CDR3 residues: CAWNQGGADTQYF. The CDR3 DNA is TGTGCCTGGAACCAGGGGGGTGCGGATACGCAGTATTTT.

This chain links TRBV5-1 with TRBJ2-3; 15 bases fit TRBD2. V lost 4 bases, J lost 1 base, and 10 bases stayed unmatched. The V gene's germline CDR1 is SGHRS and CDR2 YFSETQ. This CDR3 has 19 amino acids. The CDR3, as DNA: TGCGCCAGCAGCCAACGTGGACTAGCGGGGGGGCAAGGCACAGATACGCAGTATTTT. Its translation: CASSQRGLAGGQGTDTQYF.

CDR3 nucleotide sequence: TGCGCCAGCAGCCGAACCCTTCTTAACTATGGCTACACCTTC. Its protein is CASSRTLLNYGYTF. V usage is TRBV5-1 and J usage is TRBJ1-2; D gene uncertain. The germline V gene has CDR1 SGHRS and CDR2 YFSETQ. The V end was cut by 4 bases, the J end by 1 base, with 11 bases between. The CDR3 has 14 amino acids.

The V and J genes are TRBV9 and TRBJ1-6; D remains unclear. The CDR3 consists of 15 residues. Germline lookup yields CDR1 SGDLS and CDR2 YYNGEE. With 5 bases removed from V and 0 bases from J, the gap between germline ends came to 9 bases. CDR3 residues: CASSEQSSYNSPLHF. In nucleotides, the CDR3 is TGTGCCAGCAGTGAACAGAGCTCCTATAATTCACCCCTCCACTTT.

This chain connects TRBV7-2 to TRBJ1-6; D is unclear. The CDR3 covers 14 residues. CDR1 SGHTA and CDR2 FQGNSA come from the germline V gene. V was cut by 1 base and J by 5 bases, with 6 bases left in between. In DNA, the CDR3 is TGTGCCAGCAGCTTAGTCAGGAATAATTCACCCCTCCACTTT. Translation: CASSLVRNNSPLHF.

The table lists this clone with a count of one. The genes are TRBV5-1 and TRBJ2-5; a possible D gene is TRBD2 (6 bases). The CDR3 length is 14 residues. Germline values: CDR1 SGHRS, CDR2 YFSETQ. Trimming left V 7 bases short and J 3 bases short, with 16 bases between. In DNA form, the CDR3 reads TGCGCCAGCGAACGCGGAGGGGTCAAAGAGACCCAGTACTTC. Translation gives CASERGGVKETQYF.

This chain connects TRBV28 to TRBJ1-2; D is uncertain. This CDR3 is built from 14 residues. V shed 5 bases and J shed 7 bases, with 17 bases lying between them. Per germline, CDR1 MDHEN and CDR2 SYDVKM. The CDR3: CASSARLRVTGYTF. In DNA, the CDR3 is TGTGCCAGCAGTGCCCGCCTGCGGGTCACTGGCTACACCTTC.

The CDR3, as DNA: TGTGCCAGCAGTCAAAATGAATTCTACGAGCAGTACTTC. The encoded protein is CASSQNEFYEQYF. J is TRBJ2-7 and V is TRBV6-5, with D uncertain. The CDR3 runs 13 residues. V was clipped by 5 bases and J by 3 bases, with 11 bases between them. Germline assignment: CDR1 MNHEY and CDR2 SVGAGI.

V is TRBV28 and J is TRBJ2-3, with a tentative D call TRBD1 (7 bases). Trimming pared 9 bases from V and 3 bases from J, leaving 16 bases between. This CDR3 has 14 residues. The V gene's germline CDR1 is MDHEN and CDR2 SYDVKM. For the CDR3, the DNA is TGTGCCAGTCAAGAGACAGGGAGGACAGATACGCAGTATTTT. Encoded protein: CASQETGRTDTQYF.

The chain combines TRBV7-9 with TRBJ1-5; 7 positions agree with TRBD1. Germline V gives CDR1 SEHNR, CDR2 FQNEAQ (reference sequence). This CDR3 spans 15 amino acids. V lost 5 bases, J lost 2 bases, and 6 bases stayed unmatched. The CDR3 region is CASSPTGSGNQPQHF. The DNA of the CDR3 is TGTGCCAGCAGCCCGACAGGGTCGGGCAATCAGCCCCAGCATTTT.

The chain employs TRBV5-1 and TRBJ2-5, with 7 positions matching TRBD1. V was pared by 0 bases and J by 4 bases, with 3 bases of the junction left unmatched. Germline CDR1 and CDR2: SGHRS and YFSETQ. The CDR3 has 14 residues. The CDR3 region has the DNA TGCGCCAGCAGCTTGGGACAGGGAAGAGAGACCCAGTACTTC. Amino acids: CASSLGQGRETQYF. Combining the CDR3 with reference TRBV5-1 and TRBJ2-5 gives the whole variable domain KAGVTQTPRYLIKTRGQQVTLSCSPISGHRSVSWYQQTPGQGLQFLFEYFSETQRNKGNFPGRFSGRQFSNSRSEMNVSTLELGDSALYLCASSLGQGRETQYFGPGTRLLVL.

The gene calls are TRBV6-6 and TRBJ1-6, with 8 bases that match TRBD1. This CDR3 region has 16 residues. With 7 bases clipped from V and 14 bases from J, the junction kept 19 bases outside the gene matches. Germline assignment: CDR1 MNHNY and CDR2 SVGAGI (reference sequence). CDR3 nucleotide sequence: TGTGCCAGCATAGAGTACCGGCGACAGGGGAAGGGAGCCCTCCACTTT. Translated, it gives CASIEYRRQGKGALHF.

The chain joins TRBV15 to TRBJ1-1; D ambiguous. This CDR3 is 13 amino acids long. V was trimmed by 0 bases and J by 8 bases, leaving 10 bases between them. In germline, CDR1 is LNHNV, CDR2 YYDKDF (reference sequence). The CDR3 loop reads CATSREGRGEAFF. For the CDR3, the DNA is TGTGCCACCAGCAGAGAGGGTCGGGGAGAAGCTTTCTTT.

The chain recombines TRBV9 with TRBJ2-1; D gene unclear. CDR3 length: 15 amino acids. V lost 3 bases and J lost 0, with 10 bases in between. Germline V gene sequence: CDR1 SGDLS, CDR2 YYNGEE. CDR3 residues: CASSAWAISYNEQFF. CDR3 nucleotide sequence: TGTGCCAGCAGCGCGTGGGCTATCTCCTACAATGAGCAGTTCTTC.